This T cell receptor beta chain was observed in a study of cytomegalovirus exposure and HLA in healthy donors. Primers: 60 Vbeta forward and 13 Jbeta reverse. Sequenced by immunoSEQ multiplex PCR; TCRdb stores in-frame clones only, minus some. The table has 200,000 or so clones, 80% to 85% seen once; the top ten hold 0.2% to 0.3%. There are 16 residues in the CDR3. The ends were cut back, 5 bases at V and 4 bases at J, with 18 bases in the middle. Germline values: CDR1 KGHSH, CDR2 LQKENI. Sequences were obtained from PBMCs. The source is a boy aged 5-17 years in good health and CMV-seronegative. The V gene is TRBV18, the J gene TRBJ1-5; D gene unclear. CDR3 sequence reads: CASSLDGEGRNQPQHF. The CDR3 DNA is TGTGCCAGCTCATTGGACGGGGAGGGCCGAAATCAGCCCCAGCATTTT.